This T cell receptor (beta chain) was captured in a study of shared clonotypes between healthy human individuals. Study outcomes and limitations: Clonotype sharing across a handful of donors was observed for around 5% of naive CD4 clonotypes.

CD45RO-negative, CCR7-selected cells formed the naive CD8 fraction, which excluded terminally differentiated effector memory CD45RA+ cells. Worth noting for this clone: Its cognate antigen is unknown.

Libraries were prepared by immunoSEQ multiplex PCR; TCRdb keeps only in-frame clonotypes and omits some of them. This sample has about 2.1 million clones, with just under 95% found just once. Germline V CDR1 and CDR2: MDHEN, SYDVKM. This CDR3 has 16 residues. V lost 6 bases and J lost 4; bases outside the gene matches: 10. Material: naive CD8+ T cells from PBMCs. The rearrangement uses TRBV28 and TRBJ1-2; 11 positions agree with TRBD1. This clonotype originated in a man aged 18 to 30 in good health. Some clones in this sample may be carry-over from other donors' samples. CDR3 sequence: CASRTREDRGLYGYTF. Written as DNA, the CDR3 is TGTGCCAGCAGAACTCGCGAGGACAGGGGGCTCTATGGCTACACCTTC.